The entry below gives a single TCR beta chain sequence along with its context. Its specificity is not known. With 60 Vbeta and 13 Jbeta primers, the PCR was carried out. Sequenced by immunoSEQ multiplex PCR; TCRdb stores in-frame clones only, minus some. Of over 130,000 clones in the sample, around 65% were seen once. The data were taken from a study of cytomegalovirus exposure and HLA in healthy donors. About the study: As an earlier analysis found, about 179 million T cells yielded about 120 million unique TCR beta sequences. From HLA-typed donors, an early data release held tens of millions of unique TCRs. Broader study findings: The study recorded over 150 TCR beta chains that were cytomegalovirus-associated.

Germline CDR1 and CDR2: SGDLS and YYNGEE. This CDR3 has 18 amino acids. Trimming removed 0 bases from V and 4 bases from J, with 20 bases in between. Sequencing used PBMCs. The chain has TRBV9 and TRBJ2-1; weak D call: TRBD2 (5 bases). The clonotype comes from a male donor in good health and CMV-seronegative. CDR3 sequence reads: CASSVVPTIARLYNEQFF. CDR3 coding DNA: TGTGCCAGCAGCGTAGTCCCCACCATAGCGCGTCTTTACAATGAGCAGTTCTTC.